This T cell receptor (beta chain) emerged from a study of blood T cell repertoires in COVID-19. Generated by immunoSEQ multiplex PCR, the TCRdb table keeps only in-frame clones and is missing some. The table records tens of thousands of clones, around 83% of them present only once. CDR1 and CDR2 from the germline V gene are SGHTS and YDEGEE. CDR3 length: 14 amino acids. The junction had 4 bases not matched to a gene; V was cut back by 5 bases and J by 6 bases. The V gene is TRBV5-8, the J gene TRBJ2-2; 10 bases line up with TRBD1. The sequencing sample was made of peripheral blood. The source is a man aged 45 to 65 with acute or convalescent COVID-19. The chain's CDR3 is CASRGQGVAGELFF. The CDR3 DNA follows: TGTGCCAGCAGAGGACAGGGGGTAGCCGGGGAGCTGTTTTTT.